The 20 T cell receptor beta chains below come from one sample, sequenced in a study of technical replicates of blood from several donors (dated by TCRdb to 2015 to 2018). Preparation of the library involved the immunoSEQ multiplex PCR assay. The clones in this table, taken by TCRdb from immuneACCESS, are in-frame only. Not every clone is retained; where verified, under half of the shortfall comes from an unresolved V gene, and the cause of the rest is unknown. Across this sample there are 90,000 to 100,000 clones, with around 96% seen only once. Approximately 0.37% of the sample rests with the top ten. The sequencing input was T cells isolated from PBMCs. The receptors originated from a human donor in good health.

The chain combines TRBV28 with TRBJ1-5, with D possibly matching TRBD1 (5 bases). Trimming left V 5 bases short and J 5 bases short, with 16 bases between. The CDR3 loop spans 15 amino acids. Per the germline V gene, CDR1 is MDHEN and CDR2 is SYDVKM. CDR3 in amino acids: CASSPIRQFHQPQHF. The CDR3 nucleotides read TGTGCCAGCAGTCCCATTAGACAGTTCCATCAGCCCCAGCATTTT.

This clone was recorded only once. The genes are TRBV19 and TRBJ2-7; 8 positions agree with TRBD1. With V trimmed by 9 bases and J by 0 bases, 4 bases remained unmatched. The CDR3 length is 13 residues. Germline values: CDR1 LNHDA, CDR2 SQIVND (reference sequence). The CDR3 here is CASRQGSSYEQYF. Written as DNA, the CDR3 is TGTGCCAGCCGACAGGGGAGCTCCTACGAGCAGTACTTC.

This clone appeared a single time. CDR3 sequence: CASSSGGWQPQHF. The DNA for the CDR3 is TGTGCCAGCAGCTCGGGGGGGTGGCAGCCCCAGCATTTT. This sequence joins TRBV7-9 and TRBJ1-5; a weak D match, TRBD1 (5 bases). CDR3 length: 13 residues. The V end lost 4 bases, the J end lost 7 bases, and 11 bases lay between the germline ends. CDR1 SEHNR and CDR2 FQNEAQ come from the germline V gene (reference sequence).

The CDR3 loop is CAISTGPYEQYF. The CDR3 DNA follows: TGTGCCATCAGTACAGGTCCTTACGAGCAGTACTTC. The rearrangement links TRBV10-3 to TRBJ2-7; TRBD1 might be the D (5 bases). CDR1 is ENHRY and CDR2 is SYGVKD in the germline V gene. There are 12 residues in the CDR3. The V and J ends lost 5 bases and 4 bases respectively, with 9 bases between them.

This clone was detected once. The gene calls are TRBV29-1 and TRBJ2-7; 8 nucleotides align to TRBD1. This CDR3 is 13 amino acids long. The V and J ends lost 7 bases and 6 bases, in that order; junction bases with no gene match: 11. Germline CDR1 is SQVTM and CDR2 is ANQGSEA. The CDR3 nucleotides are TGCAGCGGGGGACAGGAGCGAGGTGTCGAGCAGTACTTC. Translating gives CSGGQERGVEQYF.

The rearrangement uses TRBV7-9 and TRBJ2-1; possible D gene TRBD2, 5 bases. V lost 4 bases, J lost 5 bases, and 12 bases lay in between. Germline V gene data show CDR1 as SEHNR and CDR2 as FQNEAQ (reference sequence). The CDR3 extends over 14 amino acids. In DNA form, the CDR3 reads TGTGCCAGCAGCTCCCGGGGTAGGGACAATGAGCAGTTCTTC. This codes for CASSSRGRDNEQFF.

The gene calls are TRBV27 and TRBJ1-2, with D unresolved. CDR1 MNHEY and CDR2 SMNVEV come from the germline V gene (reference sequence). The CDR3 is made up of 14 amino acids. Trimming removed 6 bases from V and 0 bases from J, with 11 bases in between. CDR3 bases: TGTGCCAGCAGCTCAGACATTACTAACTATGGCTACACCTTC. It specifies CASSSDITNYGYTF.

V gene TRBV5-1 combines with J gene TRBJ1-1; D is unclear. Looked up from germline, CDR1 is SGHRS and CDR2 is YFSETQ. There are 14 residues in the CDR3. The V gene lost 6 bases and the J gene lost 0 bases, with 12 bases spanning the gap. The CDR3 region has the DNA TGCGCCAGCATGGGTGGGCCCCTGAACACTGAAGCTTTCTTT. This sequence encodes CASMGGPLNTEAFF.

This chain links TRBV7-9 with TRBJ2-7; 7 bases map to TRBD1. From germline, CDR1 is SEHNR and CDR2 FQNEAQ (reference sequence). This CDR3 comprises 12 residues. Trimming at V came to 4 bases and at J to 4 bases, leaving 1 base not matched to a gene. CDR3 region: CASSSDRYEQYF. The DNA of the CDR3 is TGTGCCAGCAGCTCGGACAGGTACGAGCAGTACTTC.

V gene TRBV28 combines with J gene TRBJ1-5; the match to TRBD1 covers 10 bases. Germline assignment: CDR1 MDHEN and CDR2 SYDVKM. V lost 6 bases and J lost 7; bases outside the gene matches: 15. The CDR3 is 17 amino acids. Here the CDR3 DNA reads TGTGCCAGCAGCCTTACCCGGGACAGGGGTTTAGGACAGCCCCAGCATTTT. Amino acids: CASSLTRDRGLGQPQHF.

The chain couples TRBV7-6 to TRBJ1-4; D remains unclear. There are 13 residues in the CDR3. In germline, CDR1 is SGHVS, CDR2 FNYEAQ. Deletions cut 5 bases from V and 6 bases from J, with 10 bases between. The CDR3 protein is CASSTWEDEKLFF. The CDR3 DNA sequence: TGTGCCAGCAGCACGTGGGAGGATGAAAAACTGTTTTTT.

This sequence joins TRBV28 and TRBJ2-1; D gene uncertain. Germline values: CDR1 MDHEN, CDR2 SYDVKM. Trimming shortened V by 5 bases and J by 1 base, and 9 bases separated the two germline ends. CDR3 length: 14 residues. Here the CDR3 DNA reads TGTGCCAGCAGTCCCCCCGGGTCCTACAATGAGCAGTTCTTC. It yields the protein CASSPPGSYNEQFF.

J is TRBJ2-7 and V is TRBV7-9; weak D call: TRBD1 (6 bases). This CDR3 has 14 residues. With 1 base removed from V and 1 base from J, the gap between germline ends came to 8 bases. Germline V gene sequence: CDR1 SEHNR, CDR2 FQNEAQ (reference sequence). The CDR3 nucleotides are TGTGCCAGCAGCTTAGACCAGGGGTCCTACGAGCAGTACTTC. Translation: CASSLDQGSYEQYF.

The CDR3, as DNA: TGTGCCAGCAGCTTTGCGGGGAGCTCCTACAATGAGCAGTTCTTC. The encoded protein is CASSFAGSSYNEQFF. The J gene is TRBJ2-1, the V gene TRBV7-6; TRBD2 might be the D (6 bases). CDR1 is SGHVS and CDR2 is FNYEAQ in the germline V gene. CDR3 length: 15 amino acids. With 3 bases removed from V and 0 bases from J, the gap between germline ends came to 9 bases.

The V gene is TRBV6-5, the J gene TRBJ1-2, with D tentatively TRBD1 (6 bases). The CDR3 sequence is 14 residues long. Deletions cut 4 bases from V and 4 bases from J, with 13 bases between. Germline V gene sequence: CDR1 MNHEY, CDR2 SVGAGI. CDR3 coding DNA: TGTGCCAGCAGTTCCACAGGGCTGAGCTATGGCTACACCTTC. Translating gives CASSSTGLSYGYTF.

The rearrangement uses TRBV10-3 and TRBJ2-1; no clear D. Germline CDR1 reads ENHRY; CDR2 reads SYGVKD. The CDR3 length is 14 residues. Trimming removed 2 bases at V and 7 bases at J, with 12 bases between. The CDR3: CAISEPTLENEQFF. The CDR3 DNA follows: TGTGCCATCAGTGAGCCCACCCTAGAGAATGAGCAGTTCTTC.

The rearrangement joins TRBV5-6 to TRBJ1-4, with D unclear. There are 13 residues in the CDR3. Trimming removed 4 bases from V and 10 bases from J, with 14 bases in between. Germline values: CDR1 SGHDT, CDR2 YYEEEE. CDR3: CASSDAPSVKLFF. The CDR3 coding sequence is TGTGCCAGCAGCGATGCACCCAGCGTAAAACTGTTTTTT.

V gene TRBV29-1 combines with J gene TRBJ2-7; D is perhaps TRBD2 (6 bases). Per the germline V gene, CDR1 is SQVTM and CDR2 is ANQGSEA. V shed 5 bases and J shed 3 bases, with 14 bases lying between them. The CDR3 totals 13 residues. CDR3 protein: CSVLEGGGYEQYF. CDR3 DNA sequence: TGCAGCGTTCTTGAGGGAGGAGGCTACGAGCAGTACTTC.

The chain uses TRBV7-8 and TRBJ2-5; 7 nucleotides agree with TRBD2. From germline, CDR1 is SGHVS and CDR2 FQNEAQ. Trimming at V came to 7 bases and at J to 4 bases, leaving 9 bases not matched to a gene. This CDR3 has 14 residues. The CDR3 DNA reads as TGTGCCAGCAAGAATTTTTTAGCGGGAGAGACCCAGTACTTC. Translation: CASKNFLAGETQYF.

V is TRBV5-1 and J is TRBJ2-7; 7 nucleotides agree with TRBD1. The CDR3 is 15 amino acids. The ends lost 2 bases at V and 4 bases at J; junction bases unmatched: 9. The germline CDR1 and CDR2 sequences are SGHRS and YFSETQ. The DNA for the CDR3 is TGCGCCAGCAGCTTAAGGACAGGCGGCCAGTACGAGCAGTACTTC. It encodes CASSLRTGGQYEQYF.